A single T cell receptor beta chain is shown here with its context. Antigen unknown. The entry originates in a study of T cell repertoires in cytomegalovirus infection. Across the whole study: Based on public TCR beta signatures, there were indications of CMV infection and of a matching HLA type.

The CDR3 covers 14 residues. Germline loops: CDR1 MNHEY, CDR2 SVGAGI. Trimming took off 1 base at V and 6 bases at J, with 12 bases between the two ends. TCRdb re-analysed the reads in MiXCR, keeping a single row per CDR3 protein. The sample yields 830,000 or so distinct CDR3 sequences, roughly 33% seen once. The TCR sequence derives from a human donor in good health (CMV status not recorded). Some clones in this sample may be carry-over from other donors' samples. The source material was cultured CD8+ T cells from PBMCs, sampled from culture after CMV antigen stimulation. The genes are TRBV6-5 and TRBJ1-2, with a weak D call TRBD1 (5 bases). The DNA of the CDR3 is TGTGCCAGCAGTTACTTTGGGGGATCTGATGGCTACACCTTC. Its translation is CASSYFGGSDGYTF.